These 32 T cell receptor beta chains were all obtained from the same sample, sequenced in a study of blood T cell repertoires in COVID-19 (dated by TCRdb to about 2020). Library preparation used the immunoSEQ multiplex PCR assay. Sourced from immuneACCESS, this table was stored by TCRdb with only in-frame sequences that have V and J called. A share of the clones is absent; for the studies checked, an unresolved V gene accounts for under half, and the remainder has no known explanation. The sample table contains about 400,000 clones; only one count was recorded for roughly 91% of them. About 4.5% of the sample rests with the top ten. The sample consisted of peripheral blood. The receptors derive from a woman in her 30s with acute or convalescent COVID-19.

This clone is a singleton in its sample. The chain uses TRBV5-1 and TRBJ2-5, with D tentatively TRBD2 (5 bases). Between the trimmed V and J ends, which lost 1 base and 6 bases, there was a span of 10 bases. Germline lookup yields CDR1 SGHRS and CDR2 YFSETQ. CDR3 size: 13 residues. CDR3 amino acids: CASSLREGKTQYF. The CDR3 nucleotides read TGCGCCAGCAGCTTGAGAGAGGGAAAGACCCAGTACTTC.

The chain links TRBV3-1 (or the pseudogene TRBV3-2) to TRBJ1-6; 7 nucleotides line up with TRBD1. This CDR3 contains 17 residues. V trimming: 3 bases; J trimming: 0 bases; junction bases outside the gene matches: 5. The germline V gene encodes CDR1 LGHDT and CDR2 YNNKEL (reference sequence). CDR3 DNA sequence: TGTGCCAGCAGCCATAAGACAGGGAGCTCCTATAATTCACCCCTCCACTTT. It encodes CASSHKTGSSYNSPLHF.

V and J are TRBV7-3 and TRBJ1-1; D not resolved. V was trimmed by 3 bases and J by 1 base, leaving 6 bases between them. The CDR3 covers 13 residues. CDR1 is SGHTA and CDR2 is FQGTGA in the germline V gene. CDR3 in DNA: TGTGCCAGCAGCTTCAACAGGAACACTGAAGCTTTCTTT. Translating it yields CASSFNRNTEAFF.

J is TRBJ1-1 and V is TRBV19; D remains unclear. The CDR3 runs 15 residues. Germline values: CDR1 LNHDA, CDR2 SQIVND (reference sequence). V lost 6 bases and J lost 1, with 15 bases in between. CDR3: CASRGRPTSNTEAFF. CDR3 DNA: TGTGCCAGTAGGGGCAGACCCACATCGAACACTGAAGCTTTCTTT.

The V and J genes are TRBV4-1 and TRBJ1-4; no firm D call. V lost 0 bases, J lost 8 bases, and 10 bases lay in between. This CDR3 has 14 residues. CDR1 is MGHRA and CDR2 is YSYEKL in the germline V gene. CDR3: CASSQEIRSEKLFF. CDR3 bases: TGCGCCAGCAGCCAAGAAATAAGGAGCGAAAAACTGTTTTTT.

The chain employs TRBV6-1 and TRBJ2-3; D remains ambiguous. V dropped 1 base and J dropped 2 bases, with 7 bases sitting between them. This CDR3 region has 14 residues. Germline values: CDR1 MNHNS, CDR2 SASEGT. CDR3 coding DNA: TGTGCCAGCAGTGAAGGTGGAGCCACAGATACGCAGTATTTT. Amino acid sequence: CASSEGGATDTQYF.

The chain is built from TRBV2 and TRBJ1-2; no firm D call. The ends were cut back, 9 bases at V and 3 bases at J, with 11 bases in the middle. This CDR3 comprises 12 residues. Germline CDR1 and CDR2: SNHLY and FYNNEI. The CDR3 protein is CARRETDYGYTF. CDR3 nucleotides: TGTGCCAGACGGGAGACGGACTATGGCTACACCTTC.

CDR3: CACSSKDTDIRQETQYF. The CDR3 region has the DNA TGTGCCTGCTCCTCGAAGGACACCGATATCAGGCAAGAGACCCAGTACTTC. The rearrangement joins TRBV30 to TRBJ2-5; the D gene is possibly TRBD1 (5 bases). Germline lookup yields CDR1 GTSNPN and CDR2 SVGIG (reference sequence). V was shortened by 6 bases and J by 2 bases, with 25 bases between the two germline ends. This CDR3 has 17 residues.

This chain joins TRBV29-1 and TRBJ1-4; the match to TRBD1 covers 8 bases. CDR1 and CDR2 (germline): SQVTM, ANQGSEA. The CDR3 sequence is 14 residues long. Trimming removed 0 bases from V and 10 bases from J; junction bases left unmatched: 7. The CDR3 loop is CSVEDAGGDGKLFF. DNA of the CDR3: TGCAGCGTTGAAGATGCAGGGGGCGACGGAAAACTGTTTTTT.

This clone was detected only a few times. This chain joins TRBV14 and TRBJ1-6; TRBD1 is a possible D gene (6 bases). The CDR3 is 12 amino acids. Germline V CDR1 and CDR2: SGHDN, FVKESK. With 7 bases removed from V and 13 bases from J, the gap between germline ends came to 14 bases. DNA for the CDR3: TGTGCCAGCACCCTCGGGGGGGGCCCCCTCCACTTT. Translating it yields CASTLGGGPLHF.

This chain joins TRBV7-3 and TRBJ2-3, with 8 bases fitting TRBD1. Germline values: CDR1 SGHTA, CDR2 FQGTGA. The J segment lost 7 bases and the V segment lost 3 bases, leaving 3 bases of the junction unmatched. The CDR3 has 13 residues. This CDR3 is CASSFDRGYTQYF. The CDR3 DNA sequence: TGTGCCAGCAGCTTCGACAGGGGTTATACGCAGTATTTT.

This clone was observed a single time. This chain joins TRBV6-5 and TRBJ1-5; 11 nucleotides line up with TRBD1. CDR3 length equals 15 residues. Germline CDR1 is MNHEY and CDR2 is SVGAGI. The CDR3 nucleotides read TGTATTCATACCGGGACAGGGGGTTTGTATCAGCCCCAGCATTTT. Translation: CIHTGTGGLYQPQHF.

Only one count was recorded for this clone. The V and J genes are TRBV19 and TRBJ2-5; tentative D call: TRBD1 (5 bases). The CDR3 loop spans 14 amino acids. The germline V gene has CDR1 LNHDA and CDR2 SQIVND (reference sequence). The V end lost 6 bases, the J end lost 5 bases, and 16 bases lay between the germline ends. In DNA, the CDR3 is TGTGCCAGTAGCACCGCAGGGATCCCGGAGACCCAGTACTTC. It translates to CASSTAGIPETQYF.

CDR3 in amino acids: CASSLGSGTDNSPLHF. The CDR3 region has the DNA TGTGCCAGCAGCTTAGGTTCCGGGACAGATAATTCACCCCTCCACTTT. This chain uses TRBV7-6 with TRBJ1-6, with 7 bases aligning to TRBD1. Germline assignment: CDR1 SGHVS and CDR2 FNYEAQ. The length of the CDR3 is 16 residues. The ends lost 1 base at V and 5 bases at J; junction bases unmatched: 5.

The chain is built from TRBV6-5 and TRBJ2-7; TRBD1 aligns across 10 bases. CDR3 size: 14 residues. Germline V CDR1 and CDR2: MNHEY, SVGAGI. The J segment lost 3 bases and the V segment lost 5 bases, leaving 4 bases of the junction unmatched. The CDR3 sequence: CASSIRTGGYEQYF. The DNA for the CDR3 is TGTGCCAGCAGTATCCGGACAGGGGGCTACGAGCAGTACTTC.

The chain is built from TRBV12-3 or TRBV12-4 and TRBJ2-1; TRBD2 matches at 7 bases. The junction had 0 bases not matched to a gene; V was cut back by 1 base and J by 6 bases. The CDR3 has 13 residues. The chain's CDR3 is CASSLGGGNEQFF. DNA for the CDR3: TGTGCCAGCAGTTTAGGGGGGGGCAATGAGCAGTTCTTC.

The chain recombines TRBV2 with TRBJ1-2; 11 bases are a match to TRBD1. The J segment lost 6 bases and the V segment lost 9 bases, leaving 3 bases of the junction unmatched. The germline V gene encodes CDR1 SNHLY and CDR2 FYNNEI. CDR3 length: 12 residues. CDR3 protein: CARGQGAHGYTF. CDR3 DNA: TGTGCCAGAGGACAGGGGGCCCATGGCTACACCTTC.

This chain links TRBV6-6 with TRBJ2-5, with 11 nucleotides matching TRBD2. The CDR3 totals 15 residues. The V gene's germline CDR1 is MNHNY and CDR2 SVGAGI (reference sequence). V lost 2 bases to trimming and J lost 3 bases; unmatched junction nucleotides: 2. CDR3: CASSYPTSGEETQYF. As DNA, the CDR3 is TGTGCCAGCAGTTACCCGACTAGCGGGGAAGAGACCCAGTACTTC.

The CDR3 sequence: CASSTTGGRLNYGYTF. In nucleotides, the CDR3 is TGTGCCAGCAGCACGACAGGGGGCCGACTAAACTATGGCTACACCTTC. This sequence joins TRBV11-2 and TRBJ1-2, with 10 bases matching TRBD1. V shed 5 bases and J 2 bases; nucleotides not matched to a gene: 8. The CDR3 is made up of 16 amino acids. Germline CDR1 reads SGHAT; CDR2 reads FQNNGV.

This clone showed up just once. The CDR3: CASRYGQGKLMNTEAFF. Here the CDR3 DNA reads TGTGCCAGCAGATACGGACAGGGGAAACTAATGAACACTGAAGCTTTCTTT. The rearrangement links TRBV13 to TRBJ1-1, with TRBD1 matching over 9 bases. V shed 6 bases and J 0 bases; nucleotides not matched to a gene: 11. Per the germline V gene, CDR1 is PRHDT and CDR2 is FYEKMQ (reference sequence). The CDR3 extends over 17 amino acids.

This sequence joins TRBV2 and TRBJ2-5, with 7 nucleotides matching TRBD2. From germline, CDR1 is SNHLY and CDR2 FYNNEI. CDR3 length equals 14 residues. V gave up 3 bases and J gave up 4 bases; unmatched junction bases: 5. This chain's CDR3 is CASSEAGTTETQYF. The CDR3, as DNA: TGTGCCAGCAGTGAGGCGGGGACTACAGAGACCCAGTACTTC. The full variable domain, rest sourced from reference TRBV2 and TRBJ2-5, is EPEVTQTPSHQVTQMGQEVILRCVPISNHLYFYWYRQILGQKVEFLVSFYNNEISEKSEIFDDQFSVERPDGSNFTLKIRSTKLEDSAMYFCASSEAGTTETQYFGPGTRLLVL.

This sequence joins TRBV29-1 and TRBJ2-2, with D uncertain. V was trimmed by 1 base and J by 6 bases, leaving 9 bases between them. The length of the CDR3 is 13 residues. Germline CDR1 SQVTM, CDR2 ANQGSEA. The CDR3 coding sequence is TGCAGCGTTGAAGTTTACAGTTCCGGGGAGCTGTTTTTT. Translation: CSVEVYSSGELFF.

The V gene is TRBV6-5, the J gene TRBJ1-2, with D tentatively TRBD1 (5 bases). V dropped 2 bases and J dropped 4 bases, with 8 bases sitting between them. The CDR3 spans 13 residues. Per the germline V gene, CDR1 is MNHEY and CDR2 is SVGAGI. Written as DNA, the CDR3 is TGTGCCAGCAGTTACCGGAGGGGCTATGGCTACACCTTC. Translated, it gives CASSYRRGYGYTF.

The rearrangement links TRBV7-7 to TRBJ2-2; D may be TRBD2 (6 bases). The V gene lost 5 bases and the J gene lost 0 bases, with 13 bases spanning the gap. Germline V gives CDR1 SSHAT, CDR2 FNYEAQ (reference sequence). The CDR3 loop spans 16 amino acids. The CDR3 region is CASSPHGGTNTGELFF. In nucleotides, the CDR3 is TGTGCCAGCAGCCCGCACGGGGGAACGAACACCGGGGAGCTGTTTTTT.

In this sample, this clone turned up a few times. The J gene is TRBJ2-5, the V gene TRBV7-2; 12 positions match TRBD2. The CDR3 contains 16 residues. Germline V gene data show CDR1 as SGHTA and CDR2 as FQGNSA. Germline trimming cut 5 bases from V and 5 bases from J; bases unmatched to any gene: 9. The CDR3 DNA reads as TGTGCCAGCAGCCCCCCCCGACTAGCGGGGGTGGAGACCCAGTACTTC. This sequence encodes CASSPPRLAGVETQYF.

The CDR3 nucleotides are TGTGCCAGCAGAACTAGCGGCTACGAGCAGTTCTTC. The encoded protein is CASRTSGYEQFF. The rearrangement joins TRBV6-5 to TRBJ2-1, with 8 bases fitting TRBD2. Per germline, CDR1 MNHEY and CDR2 SVGAGI. CDR3 length: 12 residues. Trimming cost V 6 bases and J 10 bases; bases outside gene matches: 5.

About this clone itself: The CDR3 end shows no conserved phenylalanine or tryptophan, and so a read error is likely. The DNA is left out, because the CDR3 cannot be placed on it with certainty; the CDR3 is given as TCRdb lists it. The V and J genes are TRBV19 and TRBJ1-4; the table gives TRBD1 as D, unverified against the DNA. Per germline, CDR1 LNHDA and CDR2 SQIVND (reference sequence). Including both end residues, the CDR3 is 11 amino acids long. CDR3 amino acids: CASRGDRGGTE.

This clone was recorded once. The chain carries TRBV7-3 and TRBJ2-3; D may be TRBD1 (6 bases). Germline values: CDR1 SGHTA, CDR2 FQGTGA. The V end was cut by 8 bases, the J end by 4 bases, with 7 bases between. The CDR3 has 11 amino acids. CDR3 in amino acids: CASGGADTQYF. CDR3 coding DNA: TGTGCCAGCGGGGGCGCAGATACGCAGTATTTT.

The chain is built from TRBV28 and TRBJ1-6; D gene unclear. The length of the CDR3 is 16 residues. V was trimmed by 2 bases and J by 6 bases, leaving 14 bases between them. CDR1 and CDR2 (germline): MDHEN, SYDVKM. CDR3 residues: CASSLSQMASNSPLHF. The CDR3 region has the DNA TGTGCCAGCAGTTTAAGTCAGATGGCCTCTAATTCACCCCTCCACTTT.

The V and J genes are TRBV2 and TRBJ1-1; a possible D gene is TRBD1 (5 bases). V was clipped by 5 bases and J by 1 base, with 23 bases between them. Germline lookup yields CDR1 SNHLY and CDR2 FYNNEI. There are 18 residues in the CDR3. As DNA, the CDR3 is TGTGCCAGCAGTACCCTTGTGCAGGGAGGAGTTCGGAACACTGAAGCTTTCTTT. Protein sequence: CASSTLVQGGVRNTEAFF.

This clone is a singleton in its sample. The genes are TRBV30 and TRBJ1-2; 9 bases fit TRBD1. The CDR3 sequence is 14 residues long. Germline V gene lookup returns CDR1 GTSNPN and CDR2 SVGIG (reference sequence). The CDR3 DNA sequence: TGTGCTGCTATTGAGGACAGGGGAGACTATGGCTACACCTTC. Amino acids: CAAIEDRGDYGYTF.

The CDR3 region has the DNA TGTGCCAGCAGCCCGAGAACCATGGGACAGGGAAAAGAGACCCAGTACTTC. Its protein product is CASSPRTMGQGKETQYF. This chain connects TRBV9 to TRBJ2-5; 9 bases agree with TRBD1. This CDR3 is 17 amino acids long. The V gene's germline CDR1 is SGDLS and CDR2 YYNGEE. With V trimmed by 4 bases and J by 3 bases, 13 bases remained unmatched.